The rows below give T cell receptor beta chains drawn from one sample of a study of cytomegalovirus exposure and HLA in healthy donors. Produced via immunoSEQ multiplex PCR; TCRdb's table is partial and in-frame only. The sample carries about 200,000 clones, 65% to 85% recorded once. The sample comprised PBMCs. The receptors derive from a man aged 50 to 60 in good health and CMV-seronegative. Each CDR3 is given with its conserved first and last residue. D genes are given only for firm matches. The size field is filled for only some rows; it gives once, few, many or a size class.

clone size	V gene	J gene	D gene	CDR3 DNA	CDR3 protein
.	TRBV5-5	TRBJ1-1	TRBD1	TGTGCCAGCAGCGGGGTTGTACAGGGGATTGGCACTGAAGCTTTCTTT	CASSGVVQGIGTEAFF
.	TRBV29-1	TRBJ2-1	TRBD2	TGCAGCGTTCTTTTAGGACTAGGGTCTAATGAGCAGTTCTTC	CSVLLGLGSNEQFF
once	TRBV11-2	TRBJ1-4	.	TGTGCCAGCAGCTTATCGGCGGGCTCTGAAAAACTGTTTTTT	CASSLSAGSEKLFF
.	TRBV12-5	TRBJ2-7	.	TGTGCTAGTGGTTTGGTACACCTCACCTCGGGGGAGCAGTACTTC	CASGLVHLTSGEQYF
.	TRBV9	TRBJ2-7	.	TGTGCCAGCAGCCCTAGGGGTAGGGAGCAGTACTTC	CASSPRGREQYF
.	TRBV14	TRBJ1-5	.	TGTGCCAGCAGCCAAGATCTAGAGGGGCCCCAGCATTTT	CASSQDLEGPQHF
.	TRBV28	TRBJ1-4	TRBD1	TGTGCCAGCAGTTTAAGGGACAGAGGCACCCGGGAAAAACTGTTTTTT	CASSLRDRGTREKLFF
.	TRBV5-1	TRBJ1-3	.	TGCGCCAGCAGCCCTAGGACAGACTCTGGAAACACCATATATTTT	CASSPRTDSGNTIYF
.	TRBV7-2	TRBJ1-4	TRBD1	TGTGCCAGCAGCCTCCAGGGGGCGGAACTGTTTTTT	CASSLQGAELFF
once	TRBV28	TRBJ2-1	TRBD2	TGTGCCAGCTTTAGCTTTCTAGCGGGAGAGTACAATGAGCAGTTCTTC	CASFSFLAGEYNEQFF
.	TRBV19	TRBJ2-7	TRBD1	TGTGCCAGTAGTTATCGACAGGGGGAATTCGGCGAGCAGTACTTC	CASSYRQGEFGEQYF
.	TRBV18	TRBJ2-7	TRBD1	TGTGCCAGCTCACCAGCCGGGACAGGGGGCTACGAGCAGTACTTC	CASSPAGTGGYEQYF
.	TRBV19	TRBJ2-5	TRBD1	TGTGCCAGTAGTCACAGGGGGGAGACCCAGTACTTC	CASSHRGETQYF
.	TRBV30	TRBJ1-2	.	TGTGCCTGGAGTGTACCAAGTCAGGGTGGGTTCGGCTACACCTTC	CAWSVPSQGGFGYTF
once	TRBV5-1	TRBJ1-2	TRBD1	TGCGCCAGCAGCCCGCCTACAGGGGCCTATGGCTACACCTTC	CASSPPTGAYGYTF
.	TRBV2	TRBJ1-1	TRBD1	TGTGCCAGCAGGCGGACAGGGCAGATGAACACTGAAGCTTTCTTT	CASRRTGQMNTEAFF
.	TRBV10-3	TRBJ2-7	.	TGTGCCATCAGTGATACAATGCCCTACGAGCAGTACTTC	CAISDTMPYEQYF
.	TRBV6-5	TRBJ2-3	TRBD2	TGTGCCAGCAGTTACGGCGGGAGGGGGCCAGATACGCAGTATTTT	CASSYGGRGPDTQYF
.	TRBV21-1	TRBJ2-5	.	TGTGCCAGCAGCATTAGACTAGCGGGAGGCGCGGGACCATGGGGAGAGACCCAGTACTTC	CASSIRLAGGAGPWGETQYF
.	TRBV7-9	TRBJ2-5	TRBD2	TGTGCCAGCAGTTTTGGGGGACTAGCGAGCCAAGAGACCCAGTACTTC	CASSFGGLASQETQYF
.	TRBV6-4	TRBJ2-7	.	TGTGCCAGCGGAGCCTACGAGCAGTACTTC	CASGAYEQYF
once	TRBV19	TRBJ2-7	TRBD2	TGTGCCAGTAGTTCTGAGCGGGGCCCCTACGAGCAGTACTTC	CASSSERGPYEQYF
.	TRBV12-5	TRBJ2-1	TRBD1	TGTGCTAGTGGTACCTCAGGGGGCTGGAATGAGCAGTTCTTC	CASGTSGGWNEQFF
.	TRBV7-9	TRBJ1-1	TRBD1	TGTGCCAGCAGCATTGGACAGGGCGAGGCTTTCTTT	CASSIGQGEAFF
.	TRBV28	TRBJ2-7	TRBD1	TGTGCCAGCAGTTTTATAGCCGGGACAGGGGGAGGCGAGCAGTACTTC	CASSFIAGTGGGEQYF
.	TRBV27	TRBJ2-7	TRBD2	TGTGCCAGCGTATCCGAGCGGGATAACGAGCAGTACTTC	CASVSERDNEQYF
few	TRBV28	TRBJ1-4	.	TGTGCCAGCAGTTTAGTCGGGGCTAATGAAAAACTGTTTTTT	CASSLVGANEKLFF
.	TRBV28	TRBJ1-5	TRBD1	TGTGCCAGCAGTTTCGGACAGGGGAACAATCAGCCCCAGCATTTT	CASSFGQGNNQPQHF
.	TRBV18	TRBJ1-1	.	TGTGCCAGCTCACCACCGACAGGATCTGAAGCTTTCTTT	CASSPPTGSEAFF